This T cell receptor (beta chain) is drawn from a study of T cell responses to AZD1222 COVID-19 vaccine (dated by TCRdb to the early 2020s). In terms of the full investigation: Because spike-specific TCR depth and breadth did not differ between the two schedules, AZD1222 recipients who got a second dose at roughly 4 weeks were pooled with those who got a second dose at roughly 12 weeks. A total of approximately 230 trial participants underwent TCR sequencing, of whom nearly 210 received two doses of AZD1222 and some 25 received two doses of the MenACWY control vaccine. Trial participants were enrolled into age subgroups of 18-55, 56-69 and 70-plus years, which contained about 150, 27 and 61 TCR-sequenced participants, respectively.

Overall study outcomes, separate from this receptor: Epitopes outside the regions mutated in the B.1.351 and B.1.1.7 variants were reportedly recognized by nearly half of the unique spike-specific TCRs. No day 14 peak-response samples were available, so repertoires were characterized only after the peak T cell response. In the small 56-69-year group, the increase in depth fell short of significance, most likely because of low power. CD4 TCRs associated with the vaccine covered the entire spike protein, and the dominant responses were in regions 160-218 and 743-854. Participants were mostly white British and included more females than males, and it was suggested by the authors that clonal diversity may have been underestimated. Conclusions about previously exposed vaccinees are limited because only six or seven AZD1222 recipients were SARS-CoV-2 seropositive at baseline. After two AZD1222 doses, both the breadth and the depth of spike-specific TCRs were significantly higher than at day 0 and than in MenACWY recipients.

The CDR3 regions of human TCRbeta chains were analyzed by immunosequencing. Per the original workflow: Repertoire TCRs were matched against a reference library of SARS-CoV-2-specific TCRs generated with the MIRA antigen-specificity platform. Breadth was defined as the fraction of unique TCRs that were SARS-CoV-2-associated. Depth was defined as the fraction of total T cells that were SARS-CoV-2-associated. Each spike-specific TCR was assigned to its reactive spike region and to a CD4 or CD8 class using the MIRA data. Log10-transformed breadth and depth values were compared by one-way ANOVA with Sidak's multiple comparisons tests. TCRdb stores this immuneACCESS table with in-frame sequences only. Part of the clones is absent; in the studies checked, under half of the shortfall reflects unresolved V genes, and no reason is known for the rest. V and J calls plus clone size are reproduced from that table; the DNA served to infer D and trimming. The sample profile shows 130,000 or so clones; roughly 94% of them were found once. Jointly, the top ten make up around 7% of the sample.

Concerning this clone: The clone's antigen remains unknown. Base qualities are missing; no much larger clone stands one base away.

The time point label of this sample denotes: baseline before first vaccination. Vaccinee samples were obtained from the UK trials COV001 and COV002, which included a single-blind randomized controlled phase 2/3 trial of AZD1222 (ChAdOx1 nCoV-19) in healthy adults. Trial participant PBMC samples were collected at day 0 and day 28 after the second dose for TCRbeta chain sequencing. The junction shows trimming of 6 bases on V and 6 bases on J, plus 14 bases between the germline ends. CDR1 and CDR2 (MDHEN, SYDVKM) derive from the germline V gene. Its CDR3 holds 13 amino acids, cysteine through phenylalanine. Of the read, only the CDR3 DNA is kept; its 39 bases are in frame from base 1.

The V and J segments used are TRBV28 and TRBJ1-2, with no reliable assignment of the D segment. The sequence derives from an adult in good health. This specimen consisted of peripheral blood, obtained on day 0 of AZD1222 vaccination. The DNA sequence is given as TGTGCCAGCAGCCCTAACGAATGGGATGGCTACACCTTC. The resulting protein is CASSPNEWDGYTF.